The 11 T cell receptor beta chains given below trace back to one sample, sequenced in a study of blood T cell repertoires in COVID-19. Assay used: immunoSEQ multiplex PCR; TCRdb lists only in-frame clones, some missing. In the table there are about 36,000 clones, more than 70% of which are singletons. What was sequenced was peripheral blood. Source of these receptors: a man aged 55 to 70 with acute or convalescent COVID-19.

This clone was counted ten times or more. The V call is TRBV19, the J call TRBJ1-5, with TRBD1 matching 9 bases. The CDR3 is 14 amino acids. Germline values: CDR1 LNHDA, CDR2 SQIVND (reference sequence). Unmatched junction bases numbered 4, after V lost 5 bases and J lost 5 bases. CDR3 bases: TGTGCCAGTAGTGCCGGGACAGGGCATCAGCCCCAGCATTTT. Translation: CASSAGTGHQPQHF.

In DNA, the CDR3 is TGTGCCAGCAGCCGTCGACAGGGCCAAGAGACCCAGTACTTC. Its translation: CASSRRQGQETQYF. The genes are TRBV3-1 (or the pseudogene TRBV3-2) and TRBJ2-5; the match to TRBD1 covers 7 bases. CDR3 length: 14 residues. The junction had 3 bases not matched to a gene; V was cut back by 4 bases and J by 1 base. Germline V gene data show CDR1 as LGHDT and CDR2 as YNNKEL (reference sequence).

This clone is a singleton in its sample. This rearrangement joins TRBV11-2 to TRBJ2-1; tentatively, D is TRBD2 (6 bases). Germline lookup yields CDR1 SGHAT and CDR2 FQNNGV. The CDR3 is 15 amino acids. Trimming removed 2 bases at V and 6 bases at J, with 14 bases between. This CDR3 reads CASSLFSGDRNEQFF. CDR3 DNA sequence: TGTGCCAGCAGCTTATTTTCGGGGGATCGCAATGAGCAGTTCTTC.

The CDR3 DNA sequence: TGTGCCAGCAGCCCCCGATTTGCGGGAGTGTTCGGGAGTGGCATTCAGTACTTC. As protein: CASSPRFAGVFGSGIQYF. This sequence joins TRBV11-2 and TRBJ2-4; 7 bases align to TRBD2. Germline V gene lookup returns CDR1 SGHAT and CDR2 FQNNGV. Trimming removed 5 bases from V and 9 bases from J; junction bases left unmatched: 22. The CDR3 covers 18 residues. The whole variable domain, filled in from reference TRBV11-2 and TRBJ2-4, reads EAGVAQSPRYKIIEKRQSVAFWCNPISGHATLYWYQQILGQGPKLLIQFQNNGVVDDSQLPKDRFSAERLKGVDSTLKIQPAKLEDSAVYLCASSPRFAGVFGSGIQYFGAGTRLSVL.

This clone was observed a handful of times. The V and J genes are TRBV5-1 and TRBJ2-3; 15 nucleotides match TRBD2. Losses at the gene ends were 0 bases for V and 3 bases for J; bases not matched to a gene: 5. The CDR3 runs 18 residues. Germline V gives CDR1 SGHRS, CDR2 YFSETQ. The CDR3 spells CASSLEAGTSGRTDTQYF. CDR3 DNA sequence: TGCGCCAGCAGCTTGGAAGCCGGGACTAGCGGGAGGACAGATACGCAGTATTTT.

This chain uses TRBV27 with TRBJ1-1, with D hard to call. V was clipped by 3 bases and J by 1 base, with 9 bases between them. Germline values: CDR1 MNHEY, CDR2 SMNVEV (reference sequence). The CDR3 is 14 amino acids. CDR3 sequence reads: CASSLLGTNTEAFF. The DNA of the CDR3 is TGTGCCAGCAGTTTGTTGGGCACGAACACTGAAGCTTTCTTT.

The CDR3 DNA sequence: TGTGCCAGCAGTTTAGGACTAGCGGGAGGAATTCGGGGGGAGACCCAGTACTTC. As protein: CASSLGLAGGIRGETQYF. The rearrangement joins TRBV28 to TRBJ2-5; 14 positions agree with TRBD2. Losses at the gene ends were 2 bases for V and 5 bases for J; bases not matched to a gene: 10. Looked up from germline, CDR1 is MDHEN and CDR2 is SYDVKM. The CDR3 loop spans 18 amino acids.

The chain links TRBV2 to TRBJ1-5; D perhaps matches TRBD1 (6 bases). The germline V gene encodes CDR1 SNHLY and CDR2 FYNNEI. The CDR3 spans 14 residues. Deletions cut 8 bases from V and 0 bases from J, with 11 bases between. The DNA of the CDR3 is TGTGCCAGCCGCGGACAGCTTAGCAATCAGCCCCAGCATTTT. Translating it yields CASRGQLSNQPQHF.

The V gene is TRBV7-9, the J gene TRBJ1-6, with 9 positions matching TRBD1. V gave up 3 bases and J gave up 10 bases; unmatched junction bases: 7. CDR1 is SEHNR and CDR2 is FQNEAQ in the germline V gene (reference sequence). The CDR3 is 15 amino acids. As DNA, the CDR3 is TGTGCCAGCAGCTTCTCGGGACAGGGAGGGTCACCCCTCCACTTT. Protein sequence: CASSFSGQGGSPLHF.

Points on this clone: One junction end disagrees with the germline gene, perhaps due to a read error. The J gene is TRBJ2-5, the V gene TRBV7-7, with TRBD1 identical over 9 bases. The CDR3 has 14 amino acids. Looked up from germline, CDR1 is SSHAT and CDR2 is FNYEAQ (reference sequence). The CDR3 loop is CASSLGQGQETQYF. The DNA of the CDR3 is TGTGCTAGCAGCTTGGGACAGGGTCAAGAGACCCAGTACTTC. Filled out from reference TRBV7-7 and TRBJ2-5, the complete variable domain reads GAGVSQSPRYKVTKRGQDVTLRCDPISSHATLYWYQQALGQGPEFLTYFNYEAQPDKSGLPSDRFSAERPEGSISTLTIQRTEQRDSAMYRCASSLGQGQETQYFGPGTRLLVL.

The rearrangement uses TRBV15 and TRBJ2-1, with 12 bases that match TRBD1. CDR1 and CDR2 (germline): LNHNV, YYDKDF (reference sequence). The J segment lost 8 bases and the V segment lost 5 bases, leaving 7 bases of the junction unmatched. The CDR3 length is 15 residues. The CDR3 is CATSGGQGAGDEQFF. The CDR3 nucleotides are TGTGCCACCAGCGGGGGACAGGGGGCAGGGGATGAGCAGTTCTTC.